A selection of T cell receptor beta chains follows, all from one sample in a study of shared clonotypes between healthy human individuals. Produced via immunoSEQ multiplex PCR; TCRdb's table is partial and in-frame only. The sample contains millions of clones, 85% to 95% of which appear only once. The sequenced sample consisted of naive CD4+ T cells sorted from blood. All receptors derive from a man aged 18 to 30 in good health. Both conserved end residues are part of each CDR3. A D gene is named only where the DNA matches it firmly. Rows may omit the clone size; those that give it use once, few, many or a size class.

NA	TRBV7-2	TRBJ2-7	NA	TGTGCCAGCAGCAGACAGCCCTACGAGCAGTACTTC	CASSRQPYEQYF
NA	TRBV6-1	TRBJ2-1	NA	TGTGCCAGCAGTGATCGATCAACGGGAAAAATTCCCAATGAGCAGTTCTTC	CASSDRSTGKIPNEQFF
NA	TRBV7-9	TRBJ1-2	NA	TGTGCCAGCAGCTTAGACGGTAACTATGGCTACACCTTC	CASSLDGNYGYTF
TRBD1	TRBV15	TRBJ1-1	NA	TGTGCCACCAGCAGAGAACAGGGGGCCACTGAAGCTTTCTTT	CATSREQGATEAFF
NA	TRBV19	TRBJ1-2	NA	TGTGCCAGTAGTATGACAGGCGTGGGCTACACCTTC	CASSMTGVGYTF
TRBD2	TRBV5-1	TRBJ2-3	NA	TGCGCCAGCAGACAAGGACTAGCGGGAGTCACAGATACGCAGTATTTT	CASRQGLAGVTDTQYF
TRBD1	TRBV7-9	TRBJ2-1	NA	TGTGCCAGCAGCCCCTACACAGGGGGCCTTTTGAGTAATGAGCAGTTCTTC	CASSPYTGGLLSNEQFF
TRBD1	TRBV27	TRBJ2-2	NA	TGTGCCAGCAACCGGGACAGGGGCACCGGGGAGCTGTTTTTT	CASNRDRGTGELFF
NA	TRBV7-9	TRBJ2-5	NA	TGTGCCAGCAGCTTAGGGGCCGAGACCCAGTACTTC	CASSLGAETQYF
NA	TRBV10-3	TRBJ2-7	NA	TGTGCCATCAGTGAGTCGCTCCGTCCGGGACTCCAATCCAGGGGCTACGAGCAGTACTTC	CAISESLRPGLQSRGYEQYF
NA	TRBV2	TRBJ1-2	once	TGTGCCCAGCAGACGGAGGGGCGTAACTATGGCTACACCTTC	CAQQTEGRNYGYTF
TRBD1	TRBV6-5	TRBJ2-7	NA	TGTGCCAGCAGTTACTCGCCGACAGGGAAAGGCGAGCAGTACTTC	CASSYSPTGKGEQYF
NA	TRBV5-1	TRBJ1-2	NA	TGCGCCAGCAGCTCCCGGAGGGGGGAAGATGGCTACACCTTC	CASSSRRGEDGYTF
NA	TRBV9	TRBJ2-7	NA	TGTGCCAGCAGCGTAGAGGGACCTGGAGTGAGCTACGAGCAGTACTTC	CASSVEGPGVSYEQYF
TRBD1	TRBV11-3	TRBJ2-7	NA	TGTGCCAGCAGCTATCGCCACCGGGACAGATCCTACGAGCAGTACTTC	CASSYRHRDRSYEQYF
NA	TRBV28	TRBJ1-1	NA	TGTGCCACCCAGGGAGGGGTTTACACTGAAGCTTTCTTT	CATQGGVYTEAFF
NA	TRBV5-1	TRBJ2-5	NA	TGCGCCAGCAGCTTGGTAGGCCGACAAGAGACCCAGTACTTC	CASSLVGRQETQYF
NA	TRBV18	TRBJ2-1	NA	TGTGCCAGCTCACCAACGCGGCAGGGGAATAACGATGAGCAGTTCTTC	CASSPTRQGNNDEQFF
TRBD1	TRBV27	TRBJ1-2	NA	TGTGCCAGCAGTTTCGCCCGGGACAGCTATGGCTACACCTTC	CASSFARDSYGYTF
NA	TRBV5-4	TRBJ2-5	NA	TGTGCCAGCAGCTTGGCTAGGGGCTACAAGACCCAGTACTTC	CASSLARGYKTQYF
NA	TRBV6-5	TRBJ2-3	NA	TGTGCCAGCAGGGAAAGCACAGATACGCAGTATTTT	CASRESTDTQYF
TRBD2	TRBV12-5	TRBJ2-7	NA	TGTGCTAGTGGTTTGGTACTTGGGCTAGCGGGAGAGTACGAGCAGTACTTC	CASGLVLGLAGEYEQYF
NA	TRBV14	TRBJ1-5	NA	TGTGCCAGCAGCCAGACGACAGGATCCTATAGCAATCAGCCCCAGCATTTT	CASSQTTGSYSNQPQHF
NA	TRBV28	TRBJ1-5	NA	TGTGCCAGCACCCGAACCAGGGGTTTGCAGCCCCAGCATTTT	CASTRTRGLQPQHF
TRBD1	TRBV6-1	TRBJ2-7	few	TGTGCCAGCGGAGCCGGGACAGGGGGCCAAGAGCAGTACTTC	CASGAGTGGQEQYF
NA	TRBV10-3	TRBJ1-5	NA	TGTGCCATCAGTGAGTCGGGGCAGGGGACCTTCCATCAGCCCCAGCATTTT	CAISESGQGTFHQPQHF
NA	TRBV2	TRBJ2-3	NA	TGTGCCAGCGGGCTACTTGCGACTAGCACAGATACGCAGTATTTT	CASGLLATSTDTQYF
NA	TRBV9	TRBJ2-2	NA	TGTGCCAGCAGCGTAGCATACGGGGAGCTGTTTTTT	CASSVAYGELFF
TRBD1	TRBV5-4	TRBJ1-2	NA	TGTGCCAGCAGCTCAGGGGGCGCGGACTATGGCTACACCTTC	CASSSGGADYGYTF
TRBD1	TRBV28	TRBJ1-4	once	TGTGCCAGCACCGCAGGGGGCAGCAGTGAAAAACTGTTTTTT	CASTAGGSSEKLFF
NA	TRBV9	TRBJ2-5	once	TGTGCCAGCAGCCCTGGTCGGCAGGCCTGGGAGACCCAGTACTTC	CASSPGRQAWETQYF
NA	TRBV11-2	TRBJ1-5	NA	TGTGCCAGCAGCCCCCGGGGGGCGGGACAGCCCCAGCATTTT	CASSPRGAGQPQHF
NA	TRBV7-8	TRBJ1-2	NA	TGTGCCAGCAGCTTAAGGAGAATGGAGGGCTACACCTTC	CASSLRRMEGYTF
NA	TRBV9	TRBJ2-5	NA	TGTGCCAGCAGCGTAGCGAATGGACAATCCCAGTACTTC	CASSVANGQSQYF
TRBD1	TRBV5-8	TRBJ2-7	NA	TGTGCCAGCAGCTTTCTACAGGGGGCTATCTCCACCTACGAGCAGTACTTC	CASSFLQGAISTYEQYF
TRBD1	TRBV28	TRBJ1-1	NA	TGTGCCAGCAGTTCCGACAGGGGGCGGGACACTGAAGCTTTCTTT	CASSSDRGRDTEAFF
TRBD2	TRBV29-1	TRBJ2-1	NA	TGCAGCGCCCTGAGCGGGAGCTCAGGCAATGAGCAGTTCTTC	CSALSGSSGNEQFF
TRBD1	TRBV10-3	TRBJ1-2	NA	TGTGCCATCAGTAATGACAGGGGGCGAAGTGGCTACACCTTC	CAISNDRGRSGYTF